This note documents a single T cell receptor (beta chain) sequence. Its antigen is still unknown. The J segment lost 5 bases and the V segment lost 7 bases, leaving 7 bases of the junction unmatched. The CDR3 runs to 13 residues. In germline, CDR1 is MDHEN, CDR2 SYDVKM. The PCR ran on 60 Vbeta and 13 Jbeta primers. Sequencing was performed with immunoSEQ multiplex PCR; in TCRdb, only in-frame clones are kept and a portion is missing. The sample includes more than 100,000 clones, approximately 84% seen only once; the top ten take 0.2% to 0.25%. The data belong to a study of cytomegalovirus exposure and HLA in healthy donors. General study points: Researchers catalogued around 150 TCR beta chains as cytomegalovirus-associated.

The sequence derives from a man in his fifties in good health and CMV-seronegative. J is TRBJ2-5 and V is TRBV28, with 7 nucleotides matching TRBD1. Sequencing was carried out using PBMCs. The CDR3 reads CASTGQVWETQYF. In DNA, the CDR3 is TGTGCCAGCACCGGACAGGTTTGGGAGACCCAGTACTTC.